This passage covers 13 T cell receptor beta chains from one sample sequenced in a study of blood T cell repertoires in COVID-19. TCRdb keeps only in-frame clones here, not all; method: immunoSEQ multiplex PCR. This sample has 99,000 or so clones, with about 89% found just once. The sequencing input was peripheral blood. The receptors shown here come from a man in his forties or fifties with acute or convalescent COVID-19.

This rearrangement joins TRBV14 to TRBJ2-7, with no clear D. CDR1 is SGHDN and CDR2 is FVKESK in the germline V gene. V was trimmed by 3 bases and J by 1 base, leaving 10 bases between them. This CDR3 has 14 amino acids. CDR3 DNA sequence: TGTGCCAGCAGCCAGTTCCAGTCGTCCTACGAGCAGTACTTC. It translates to CASSQFQSSYEQYF.

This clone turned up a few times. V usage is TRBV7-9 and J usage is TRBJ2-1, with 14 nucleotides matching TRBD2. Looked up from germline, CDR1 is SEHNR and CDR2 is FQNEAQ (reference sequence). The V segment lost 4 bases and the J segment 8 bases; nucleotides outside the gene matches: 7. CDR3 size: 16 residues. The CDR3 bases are TGTGCCAGCAGCTCCGAACCGGGACTAGCGGGAGATGAGCAGTTCTTC. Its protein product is CASSSEPGLAGDEQFF.

The DNA of the CDR3 is TGTGCCAGCCCCGAACGGGGCGGGGGGGGTAACACCGGGGAGCTGTTTTTT. Translating gives CASPERGGGGNTGELFF. The rearrangement uses TRBV25-1 and TRBJ2-2, with 9 bases that match TRBD2. The CDR3 spans 17 residues. CDR1 is MGHDK, CDR2 SYGVNS, per germline. V was pared by 8 bases and J by 2 bases, with 12 bases of the junction left unmatched.

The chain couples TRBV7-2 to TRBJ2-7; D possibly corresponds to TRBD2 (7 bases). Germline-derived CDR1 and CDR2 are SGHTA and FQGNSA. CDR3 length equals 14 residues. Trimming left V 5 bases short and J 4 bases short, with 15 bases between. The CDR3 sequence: CASSVWGGSYEQYF. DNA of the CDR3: TGTGCCAGCAGCGTCTGGGGGGGCTCTTACGAGCAGTACTTC.

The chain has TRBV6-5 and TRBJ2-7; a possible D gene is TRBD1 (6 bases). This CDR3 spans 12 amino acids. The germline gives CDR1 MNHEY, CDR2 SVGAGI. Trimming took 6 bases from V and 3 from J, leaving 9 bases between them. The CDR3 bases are TGTGCCAGCAGCCAGACAGGCTACGAGCAGTACTTC. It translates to CASSQTGYEQYF.

CDR3 amino acids: CASSLGLSDTQYF. CDR3 in DNA: TGCGCCAGCAGCTTGGGACTTTCAGATACGCAGTATTTT. The chain combines TRBV5-1 with TRBJ2-3; D ambiguous. Trimming pared 0 bases from V and 4 bases from J, leaving 6 bases between. Germline CDR1 reads SGHRS; CDR2 reads YFSETQ. This CDR3 has 13 residues.

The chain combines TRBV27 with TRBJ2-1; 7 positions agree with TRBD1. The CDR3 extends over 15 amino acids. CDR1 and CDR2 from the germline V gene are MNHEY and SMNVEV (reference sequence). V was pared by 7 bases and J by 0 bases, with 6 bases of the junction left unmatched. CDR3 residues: CASTPDRASYNEQFF. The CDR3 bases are TGTGCCAGCACCCCTGACAGGGCCTCCTACAATGAGCAGTTCTTC.

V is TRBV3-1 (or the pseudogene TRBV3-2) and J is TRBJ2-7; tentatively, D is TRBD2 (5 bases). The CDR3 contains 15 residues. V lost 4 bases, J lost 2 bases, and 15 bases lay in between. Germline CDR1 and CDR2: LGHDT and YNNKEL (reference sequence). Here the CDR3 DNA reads TGTGCCAGCAGCCTTCCGGGGAGTCTACCCTACGAGCAGTACTTC. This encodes CASSLPGSLPYEQYF.

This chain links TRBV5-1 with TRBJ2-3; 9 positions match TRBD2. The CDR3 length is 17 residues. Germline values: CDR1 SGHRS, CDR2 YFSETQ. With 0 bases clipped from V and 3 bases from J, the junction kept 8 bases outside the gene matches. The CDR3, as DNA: TGCGCCAGCAGCTTGGCCCCGGGGAGCGGGAGGACAGATACGCAGTATTTT. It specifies CASSLAPGSGRTDTQYF. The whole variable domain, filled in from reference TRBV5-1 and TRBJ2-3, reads KAGVTQTPRYLIKTRGQQVTLSCSPISGHRSVSWYQQTPGQGLQFLFEYFSETQRNKGNFPGRFSGRQFSNSRSEMNVSTLELGDSALYLCASSLAPGSGRTDTQYFGPGTRLTVL.

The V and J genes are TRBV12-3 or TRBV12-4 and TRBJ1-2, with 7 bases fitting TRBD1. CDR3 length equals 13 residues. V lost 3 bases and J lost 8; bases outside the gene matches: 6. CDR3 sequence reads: CASSFSTGFGYTF. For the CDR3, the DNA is TGTGCCAGCAGTTTCTCGACAGGGTTCGGCTACACCTTC.

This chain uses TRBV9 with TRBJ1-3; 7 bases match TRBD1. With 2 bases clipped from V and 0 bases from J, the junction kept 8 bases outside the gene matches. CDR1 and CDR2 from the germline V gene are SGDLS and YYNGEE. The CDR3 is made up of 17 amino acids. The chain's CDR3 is CASSVGTGAGSGNTIYF. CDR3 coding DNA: TGTGCCAGCAGCGTCGGTACAGGGGCGGGCTCTGGAAACACCATATATTTT.

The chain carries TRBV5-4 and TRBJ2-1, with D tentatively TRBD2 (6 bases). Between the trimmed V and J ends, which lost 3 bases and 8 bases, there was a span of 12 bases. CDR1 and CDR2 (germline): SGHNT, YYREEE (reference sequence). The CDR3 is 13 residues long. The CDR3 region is CASSSDQRDEQFF. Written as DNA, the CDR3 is TGTGCCAGCAGCTCCGACCAGCGGGATGAGCAGTTCTTC.

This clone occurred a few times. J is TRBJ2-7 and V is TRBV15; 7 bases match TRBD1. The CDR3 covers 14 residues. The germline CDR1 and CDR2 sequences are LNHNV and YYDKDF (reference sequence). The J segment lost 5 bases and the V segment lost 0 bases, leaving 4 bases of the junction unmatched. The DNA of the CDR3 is TGTGCCACCAGCAGAGAACAGGGGTACGACGAGCAGTACTTC. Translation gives CATSREQGYDEQYF.